The rows below give T cell receptor beta chains drawn from one sample of a study of CD4 and CD8 cells across lung adenocarcinoma regions. TCRdb re-called the PCR reads with MiXCR, one entry per CDR3 protein. The sample carries thousands of distinct CDR3 sequences, just under 60% recorded once. Specimen: CD4+ T cells from the center of a lung tumor. The receptor source for this set is a male donor with lung adenocarcinoma. The CD4 and CD8 labels of this study may be unreliable. Each CDR3 is given with its conserved first and last residue. Fields, in order: J gene, V gene, clone size, CDR3 protein. Size is omitted from some rows. Given values are once, few, many or a class for expanded clones.

j_gene: .
v_gene: TRBV27
abundance: .
CDR3aa: CASSLGLRAKDTQYF

j_gene: TRBJ2-5
v_gene: TRBV6-7
abundance: few
CDR3aa: CASSYETGVAGSHQETQYF

j_gene: TRBJ2-5
v_gene: TRBV6-4
abundance: .
CDR3aa: CAGIGGRVTETQYF

j_gene: TRBJ1-2
v_gene: TRBV6-4
abundance: .
CDR3aa: CASSGSGSVYTF

j_gene: TRBJ1-1
v_gene: TRBV4-1
abundance: few
CDR3aa: CASSRKTEAFF

j_gene: TRBJ2-3
v_gene: TRBV12-3/TRBV12-4
abundance: .
CDR3aa: CASSLGTGGAHTDTQYF

j_gene: .
v_gene: TRBV4-1
abundance: few
CDR3aa: CASSQDKETQYF

j_gene: TRBJ2-2
v_gene: TRBV6-4
abundance: .
CDR3aa: CASRGRADVGELFF

j_gene: TRBJ2-1
v_gene: TRBV6-1
abundance: few
CDR3aa: CASSRRTSGRTYNEQFF

j_gene: TRBJ1-1
v_gene: TRBV3-1
abundance: .
CDR3aa: CASSLYRGNTEAFF

j_gene: .
v_gene: TRBV27
abundance: .
CDR3aa: CASSLGQTYEQYF

j_gene: TRBJ1-3
v_gene: TRBV6-1
abundance: medium-sized
CDR3aa: CATSTNFRNTIYF

j_gene: TRBJ2-5
v_gene: TRBV11-2
abundance: .
CDR3aa: CASSLRLAGGLYQETQYF

j_gene: TRBJ1-1
v_gene: TRBV7-8
abundance: few
CDR3aa: CASSLQLRENTEAFF

j_gene: TRBJ2-1
v_gene: TRBV12-3/TRBV12-4
abundance: .
CDR3aa: CASSLVQGNEQFF

j_gene: TRBJ2-7
v_gene: TRBV6-1
abundance: .
CDR3aa: CASRGLAGGKNSEQYF

j_gene: TRBJ2-5
v_gene: TRBV6-1
abundance: .
CDR3aa: CASSPRTGRGETQYF

j_gene: TRBJ2-3
v_gene: TRBV6-1
abundance: .
CDR3aa: CAGSGGTDQETQYF

j_gene: .
v_gene: TRBV25-1
abundance: .
CDR3aa: CASSESGGEQYF

j_gene: TRBJ2-1
v_gene: TRBV4-1
abundance: few
CDR3aa: CASSQEPAGVILYEQFF

j_gene: TRBJ1-4
v_gene: TRBV6-1
abundance: .
CDR3aa: CASSLTTGAREKLFF

j_gene: TRBJ2-2
v_gene: TRBV12-3/TRBV12-4
abundance: once
CDR3aa: CASTITSGRTSGELFF

j_gene: .
v_gene: TRBV25-1
abundance: .
CDR3aa: CASAGAGGGDRDTQYF

j_gene: TRBJ1-2
v_gene: TRBV6-5
abundance: .
CDR3aa: CASSYSHSYYGYTF

j_gene: TRBJ2-5
v_gene: TRBV30
abundance: .
CDR3aa: CAGSGVRKSETQYF

j_gene: TRBJ2-1
v_gene: TRBV20-1
abundance: .
CDR3aa: CSARDNRGRGSSYNEQFF

j_gene: .
v_gene: TRBV6-1
abundance: .
CDR3aa: CASSESRTSGTEQYF

j_gene: TRBJ2-1
v_gene: TRBV6-1
abundance: .
CDR3aa: CASSKTPTSGSNEQFF

j_gene: TRBJ1-5
v_gene: TRBV6-1
abundance: medium-sized
CDR3aa: CASSGRGPNQPQHF

j_gene: .
v_gene: TRBV7-7
abundance: few
CDR3aa: CAISTGAGETQYF

j_gene: TRBJ2-1
v_gene: TRBV6-1
abundance: .
CDR3aa: CASSPRTSGRLRNEQFF

j_gene: TRBJ2-1
v_gene: TRBV6-1
abundance: medium-sized
CDR3aa: CASSALQGAGNEQFF

j_gene: TRBJ1-5
v_gene: TRBV6-2/TRBV6-3
abundance: .
CDR3aa: CASRATGNNQPQHF

j_gene: TRBJ2-3
v_gene: TRBV24-1
abundance: .
CDR3aa: CATSDPLWSSGGGQDTQYF

j_gene: TRBJ2-2
v_gene: TRBV10-1
abundance: few
CDR3aa: CASTRTRNSGELFF

j_gene: TRBJ2-4
v_gene: TRBV6-1
abundance: .
CDR3aa: CASSDWDRGNIQYF

j_gene: TRBJ2-5
v_gene: TRBV6-5
abundance: .
CDR3aa: CASSYGASGRETQYF

j_gene: TRBJ2-1
v_gene: TRBV4-2
abundance: few
CDR3aa: CASSPGGDNNEQFF

j_gene: .
v_gene: TRBV12-3/TRBV12-4
abundance: .
CDR3aa: CASSPLGSSYEQYF

j_gene: .
v_gene: TRBV7-2
abundance: few
CDR3aa: CASSPARRTSGQETQYF

j_gene: TRBJ2-1
v_gene: TRBV6-1
abundance: .
CDR3aa: CASTTAARVNEQFF

j_gene: .
v_gene: TRBV6-1
abundance: .
CDR3aa: CASRDGLVHEQYF

j_gene: TRBJ2-2
v_gene: TRBV7-2
abundance: .
CDR3aa: CASSLSSARISGGELFF

j_gene: TRBJ2-3
v_gene: TRBV7-9
abundance: .
CDR3aa: CASSLGSGRDLTDTQYF

j_gene: TRBJ1-2
v_gene: TRBV6-1
abundance: .
CDR3aa: CASSVCANNGYTF

j_gene: .
v_gene: TRBV6-1
abundance: .
CDR3aa: CASRPTTTSWQETQYF

j_gene: .
v_gene: TRBV6-1
abundance: .
CDR3aa: CASSGGWATDTQYF

j_gene: TRBJ2-1
v_gene: TRBV6-1
abundance: .
CDR3aa: CASTRLAGGPGAEQFF

j_gene: TRBJ2-1
v_gene: TRBV6-4
abundance: medium-sized
CDR3aa: CASSVGREVSFEQFF